The present TCR beta chain was sequenced within a study of cytomegalovirus exposure and HLA in healthy donors. PCR was performed using 60 Vbeta and 13 Jbeta primers. The method was immunoSEQ multiplex PCR; TCRdb's version includes in-frame clones alone and lacks a portion of them. Of around 130,000 clones listed, about 82% were seen once; the top ten hold about 1%. The germline gives CDR1 SGHTA, CDR2 FQGTGA. The CDR3 covers 14 residues. Trimming took 5 bases from V and 2 from J, leaving 9 bases between them. Sequences were obtained from PBMCs. This clonotype was sampled from a boy aged 5 to 17 in good health and CMV-seronegative. The chain combines TRBV7-3 with TRBJ2-2; D remains unclear. The CDR3 sequence is CASSVSRNTGELFF. CDR3 DNA sequence: TGTGCCAGCAGCGTATCCCGTAACACCGGGGAGCTGTTTTTT.